The T cell receptor (beta chain) described here comes from a study of OX40 agonist ivuxolimab in advanced cancers. Study-wide background: Anti-PD-1, anti-PD-L1 or anti-CTLA-4 therapy given earlier was allowed, and around 40% had some.

Sequencing was performed with immunoSEQ multiplex PCR; in TCRdb, only in-frame clones are kept and a portion is missing. The repertoire holds roughly 54,000 clones, with around four fifths as singletons. Overall study findings and caveats: Partial responders at 0.1-3.0 mg/kg showed near-lowest clonal expansion.

This clone is judged medium-sized (0.01 to 0.1%). As yet, its antigen is unknown. This specimen consisted of CD4+ or CD8+ T cells sorted from blood, obtained in a trial of the OX40 agonist ivuxolimab. The source is an adult with an advanced solid tumor such as melanoma, head and neck, liver or kidney cancer.

Written as DNA, the CDR3 is TGTGCCAGCAGCTCTGGGGTGGCCTACGAGCAGTACTTC. It translates to CASSSGVAYEQYF. The V gene is TRBV2, the J gene TRBJ2-7; D gene ambiguous. Germline loops: CDR1 SNHLY, CDR2 FYNNEI. V shed 6 bases and J shed 2 bases, with 11 bases lying between them. This CDR3 region has 13 residues.